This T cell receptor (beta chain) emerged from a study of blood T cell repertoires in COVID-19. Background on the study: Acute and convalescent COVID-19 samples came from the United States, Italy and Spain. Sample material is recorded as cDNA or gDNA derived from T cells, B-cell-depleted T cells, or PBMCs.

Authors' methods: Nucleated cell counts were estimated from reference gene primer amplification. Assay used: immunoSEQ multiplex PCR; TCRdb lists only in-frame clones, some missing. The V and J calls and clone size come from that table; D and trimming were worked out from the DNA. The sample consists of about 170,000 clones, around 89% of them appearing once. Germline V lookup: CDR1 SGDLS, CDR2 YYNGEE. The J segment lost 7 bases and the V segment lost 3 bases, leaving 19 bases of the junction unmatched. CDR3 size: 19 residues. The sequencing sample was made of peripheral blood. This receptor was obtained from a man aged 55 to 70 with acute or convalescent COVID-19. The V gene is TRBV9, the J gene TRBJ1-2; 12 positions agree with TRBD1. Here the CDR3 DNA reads TGTGCCAGCAGCGCAAACCAGGGGGGACAGGGGGCGCGGCAGACTGGCTACACCTTC. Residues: CASSANQGGQGARQTGYTF.